Listed below are T cell receptor beta chains from one sample, sequenced in a study of beta chain features in type 1 diabetes. TCRdb's copy holds only in-frame clones and misses some; the assay was immunoSEQ multiplex PCR. This table holds some 150,000 clones, about a tenth found once. Sequencing used central memory CD4+ T cells from blood. These receptors all come from a man aged 18-30 years in good health. CDR3s include the opening cysteine and the closing phenylalanine or tryptophan. A D gene is named only where the DNA matches it firmly. Expanded clones are given a class, and other clones once, few, many or no size at all.

TRBD1,few,TRBV6-5,TRBJ2-7,TGTGCCAGCAGCCGTTCCGGGACAGGGGAGCACGAGCAGTACTTC,CASSRSGTGEHEQYF
-,many,TRBV7-9,TRBJ1-4,TGTGCCAGCAGCCCTGTGGCGGGGCGCATTGAAAAACTGTTTTTT,CASSPVAGRIEKLFF
-,few,TRBV5-1,TRBJ2-3,TGCGCCAGCAGCACCTCACGCACTAGCACAGATACGCAGTATTTT,CASSTSRTSTDTQYF
-,few,TRBV7-9,TRBJ1-2,TGTGCCAGCAGCAGCCAGGATTATGGCTACACCTTC,CASSSQDYGYTF
-,many,TRBV12-5,TRBJ2-3,TGTGCGTCGGGGGAGAATACGCAGTATTTT,CASGENTQYF
TRBD1,few,TRBV7-3,TRBJ1-2,TGTGCCAGCAGCTTAGGGGGGACAGACGATGGCTACACCTTC,CASSLGGTDDGYTF
TRBD1,-,TRBV2,TRBJ2-5,TGTGCCAGCAGGTCTCGGACAGGGGGAGAGACCCAGTACTTC,CASRSRTGGETQYF
-,-,TRBV30,TRBJ2-3,TGTGCCTGGAGTCCCCCCCAATCCACAGATACGCAGTATTTT,CAWSPPQSTDTQYF
-,-,TRBV5-1,TRBJ2-2,TGCGCCAGCAGCTTGACGGTCACCGGGGAGCTGTTTTTT,CASSLTVTGELFF
-,-,TRBV29-1,TRBJ1-2,TGCAGCACGGGGGAAGGGAGCTATGGCTACACCTTC,CSTGEGSYGYTF
TRBD1,-,TRBV7-9,TRBJ1-6,TGTGCCAGCAGCTCGGGATTTGGGACAGGGGATAATTCACCCCTCCACTTT,CASSSGFGTGDNSPLHF
-,few,TRBV27,TRBJ2-3,TGTGCCAGCAGCTTCTCGACGGGGGTCACAGATACGCAGTATTTT,CASSFSTGVTDTQYF
-,many,TRBV27,TRBJ1-2,TGTGCCAGCAGTTTGGAGAGCAGGGGTGGCTACACCTTC,CASSLESRGGYTF
-,few,TRBV7-2,TRBJ1-5,TGTGCCAGCAGTCCCGTCTCTAATCAGCCCCAGCATTTT,CASSPVSNQPQHF
-,-,TRBV18,TRBJ1-1,TGTGCCAGCTCACCACAGGGGGACACTGAAGCTTTCTTT,CASSPQGDTEAFF
TRBD1,-,TRBV2,TRBJ2-7,TGTGCCAGCAGGGGACAGGGTACCTACGTGCAGTACTTC,CASRGQGTYVQYF
TRBD1,few,TRBV11-2,TRBJ1-5,TGTGCCAGCAGAAGGACAGGGGATCAGCCCCAGCATTTT,CASRRTGDQPQHF
-,-,TRBV6-1,TRBJ2-4,TGTGCCAGCAGCCCCACAGGGAGAGGAAAAAACATTCAGTACTTC,CASSPTGRGKNIQYF
-,few,TRBV7-2,TRBJ2-5,TGTGCCAGCAGCTTCCCCCCCTTGGAGACCCAGTACTTC,CASSFPPLETQYF
TRBD1,-,TRBV2,TRBJ1-2,TGTGCCAGCAGTGGGGGACAGCGGAGCTATGGCTACACCTTC,CASSGGQRSYGYTF
-,many,TRBV18,TRBJ1-2,TGTGCCAGCTCAGAGGGCCCCTATGGCTACACCTTC,CASSEGPYGYTF
-,-,TRBV18,TRBJ1-2,TGTGCCAGCTCACCCCCGGCAGGGTTAGGCTATGGCTACACCTTC,CASSPPAGLGYGYTF
TRBD1,-,TRBV4-2,TRBJ2-6,TGTGCCAGCAGCCAAGAGGGGAACAGGGGGACAGCTGGGGCCAACGTCCTGACTTTC,CASSQEGNRGTAGANVLTF
TRBD2,-,TRBV23-1,TRBJ2-1,TGCGCCAGCAAACTAGCGGGGGGGCCTCCCCAATTTAACGAGCAGTTCTTC,CASKLAGGPPQFNEQFF
-,-,TRBV9,TRBJ1-2,TGTGCCAGCAGCGTAGGGCAGGACTATGGCTACACCTTC,CASSVGQDYGYTF
TRBD2,-,TRBV9,TRBJ2-6,TGTGCCAGCATGCGGGGGGACGGGGCCAACGTCCTGACTTTC,CASMRGDGANVLTF
TRBD1,few,TRBV9,TRBJ2-3,TGTGCCAGCAGCGTAGGGACAGGGTCAATAGATACGCAGTATTTT,CASSVGTGSIDTQYF
TRBD2,-,TRBV7-2,TRBJ2-1,TGTGCCAGCAGCCCCCGGACTAGCGGGTACTACAATGAGCAGTTCTTC,CASSPRTSGYYNEQFF
TRBD1,-,TRBV4-3,TRBJ2-1,TGCGCCAGCAGCCAAGGACAGGGACGGGTCAATGAGCAGTTCTTC,CASSQGQGRVNEQFF
-,many,TRBV5-1,TRBJ1-2,TGCGCCAGCAGCTTGGACGGGAAGAGCGGCTATGGCTACACCTTC,CASSLDGKSGYGYTF
TRBD1,-,TRBV4-3,TRBJ1-2,TGCGCCAGCAGCCAAGATACAGGGGAATACGGCTACACCTTC,CASSQDTGEYGYTF
TRBD1,-,TRBV18,TRBJ2-7,TGTGCCAGCTCACCCGGGACAGGAGCCTACGAGCAGTACTTC,CASSPGTGAYEQYF
-,many,TRBV28,TRBJ1-2,TGTGCCAGCAAGGAGGCCCTCTATGGCTACACCTTC,CASKEALYGYTF
-,few,TRBV11-2,TRBJ2-7,TGTGCCAGCAGCTTAGATGGGGCAGGGGTCTACGAGCAGTACTTC,CASSLDGAGVYEQYF
-,few,TRBV9,TRBJ1-1,TGTGCCAGCAGCGCGAGACAGGCCGACACTGAAGCTTTCTTT,CASSARQADTEAFF
TRBD2,few,TRBV10-3,TRBJ2-2,TGTGCCATCAGGGGAACTAGCGGGGGGAGCTCCGGGGAGCTGTTTTTT,CAIRGTSGGSSGELFF
-,few,TRBV7-7,TRBJ2-1,TGTGCCAGCAGCTTAGCGGAGTTGGATGAGCAGTTCTTC,CASSLAELDEQFF
-,few,TRBV9,TRBJ2-2,TGTGCCAGCAGGTTAGGCGGGGACACCGGGGAGCTGTTTTTT,CASRLGGDTGELFF
TRBD1,few,TRBV4-1,TRBJ1-4,TGCGCCAGCAGCCAACCGTTACGACAGGGGCCTAATGAAAAACTGTTTTTT,CASSQPLRQGPNEKLFF